This TCR beta chain was sequenced in a study of spatial heterogeneity in lung cancer. Study-level background: Raw sequencing reads included, on average, more than nine appearances of each unique TCR and UMI combination.

Sample time point: sample taken at primary tumor resection. On this clonotype itself: Its specificity is not known. This beta chain appears as a stray read in a library generated for alpha chains; its size is not informative.

Whole-study findings and limits: The number of expanded tumor alpha and beta chains correlated with mutation number.

TCRdb passed the 5' RACE reads through MiXCR, listing each CDR3 protein once. The sample holds some 6,200 distinct CDR3 sequences, around an eighth seen once. Germline V lookup: CDR1 SGHVS, CDR2 FNYEAQ. The V end lost 4 bases, the J end lost 5 bases, and 20 bases lay between the germline ends. The CDR3 consists of 16 residues. The sample consisted of lung tumor tissue, taken at surgery. This receptor was taken from a male donor with early-stage non-small cell lung cancer. V is TRBV7-6 and J is TRBJ2-5; tentative D call: TRBD2 (5 bases). The CDR3 reads CASSSVFEGLRETQYF. DNA of the CDR3: TGTGCCAGCAGCTCCGTTTTTGAGGGCTTGAGGGAGACCCAGTACTTC.